This T cell receptor (beta chain) was identified in a study of cytomegalovirus exposure and HLA in healthy donors. Broader study findings: Looking again later, the authors saw that most CMV-associated TCR beta chains seemed HLA-restricted. In vitro checks showed that a few CMV-associated chains really do target CMV antigens. TCR beta V segments were, for the most part, productive about 87% or about 30% of the time in an earlier analysis.

As for this clone: Its specificity is not known.

The PCR was carried out with 60 Vbeta primers and 13 Jbeta primers. Here immunoSEQ multiplex PCR was the method, and the copy in TCRdb shows in-frame clones only, minus some. The table shows 90,000 to 150,000 clones, with approximately 78% occurring only once. Nominally healthy donors provided the samples, though records likely missed some immune exposures. There are 14 residues in the CDR3. Germline trimming cut 5 bases from V and 1 base from J; bases unmatched to any gene: 5. The germline CDR1 and CDR2 sequences are SGHTA and FQGNSA. The chain joins TRBV7-2 to TRBJ2-7; 7 nucleotides match TRBD2. This TCR was recovered from a man aged 40-55 years in good health and CMV-seronegative. The sequenced material came from PBMCs. For the CDR3, the DNA is TGTGCCAGCAGCGTAGGACTAGTATCCTACGAGCAGTACTTC. Amino acid sequence: CASSVGLVSYEQYF. Together with reference TRBV7-2 and TRBJ2-7, the CDR3 gives the full variable domain: GAGVSQSPSNKVTEKGKDVELRCDPISGHTALYWYRQSLGQGLEFLIYFQGNSAPDKSGLPSDRFSAERTGGSVSTLTIQRTQQEDSAVYLCASSVGLVSYEQYFGPGTRLTVT.